This T cell receptor beta chain was recovered during a study of cytomegalovirus exposure and HLA in healthy donors. Study-wide results and caveats: HLA restriction was apparent for most CMV-associated TCR beta chains in a later analysis.

Regarding this clone: What it recognizes is unknown.

This CDR3 has 15 residues. Trimming left V 1 base short and J 9 bases short, with 16 bases between. CDR1 and CDR2 from the germline V gene are LNHNV and YYDKDF (reference sequence). The PCR made use of 60 Vbeta and 13 Jbeta primers. Clones were read by immunoSEQ multiplex PCR, and TCRdb kept only the in-frame ones, dropping some. The sample includes under 200,000 clones, more than 75% of them seen just once. Material for sequencing was PBMCs. This rearrangement joins TRBV15 to TRBJ2-1, with D perhaps matching TRBD2 (5 bases). The TCR was taken from a girl aged 5 to 17 in good health and CMV-seropositive. CDR3 sequence (DNA): TGTGCCACCAGCAGAGTTATGGAGGCTAGCCTTGAGCAGTTCTTC. Translating gives CATSRVMEASLEQFF.